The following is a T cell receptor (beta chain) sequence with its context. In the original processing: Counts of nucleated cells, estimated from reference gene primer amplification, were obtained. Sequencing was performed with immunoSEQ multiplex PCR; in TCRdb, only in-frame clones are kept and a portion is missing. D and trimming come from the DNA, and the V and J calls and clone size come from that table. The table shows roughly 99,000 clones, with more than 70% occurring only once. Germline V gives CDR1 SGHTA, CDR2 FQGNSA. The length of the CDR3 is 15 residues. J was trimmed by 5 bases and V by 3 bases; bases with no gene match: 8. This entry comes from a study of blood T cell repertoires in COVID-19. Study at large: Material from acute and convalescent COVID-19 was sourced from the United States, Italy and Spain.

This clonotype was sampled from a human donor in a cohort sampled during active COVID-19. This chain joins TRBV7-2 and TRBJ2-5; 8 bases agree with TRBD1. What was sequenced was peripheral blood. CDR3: CASSLWTGSQETQYF. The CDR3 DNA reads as TGTGCCAGCAGCTTGTGGACAGGGTCTCAGGAGACCCAGTACTTC.